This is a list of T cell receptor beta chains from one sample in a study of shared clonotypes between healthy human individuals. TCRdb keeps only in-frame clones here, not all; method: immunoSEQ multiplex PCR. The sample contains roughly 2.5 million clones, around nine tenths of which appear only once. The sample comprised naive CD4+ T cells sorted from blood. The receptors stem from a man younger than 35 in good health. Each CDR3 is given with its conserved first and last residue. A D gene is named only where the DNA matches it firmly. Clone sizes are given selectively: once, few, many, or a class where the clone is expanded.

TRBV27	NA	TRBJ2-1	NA	TGTGCCAGCAGTTTATGGGGAGGCGCGAGTGAGCAGTTCTTC	CASSLWGGASEQFF
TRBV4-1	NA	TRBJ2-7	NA	TGCGCCAGCAGCCAAGGGACAGCATCTACCTACGAGCAGTACTTC	CASSQGTASTYEQYF
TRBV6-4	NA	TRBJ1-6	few	TGTGCCAGCAGTGACAGCCCCGGGGTCGTCCTCCACTTT	CASSDSPGVVLHF
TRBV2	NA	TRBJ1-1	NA	TGTGCCAGCAGTGACCTAGGGATGAACACTGAAGCTTTCTTT	CASSDLGMNTEAFF
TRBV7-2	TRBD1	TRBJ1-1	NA	TGTGCCAGCAGCTTAGGCCCGACAGGGGGCTTTGGGATGAACACTGAAGCTTTCTTT	CASSLGPTGGFGMNTEAFF
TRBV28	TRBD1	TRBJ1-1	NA	TGTGCCAGCAGTTTACCTGGGACAGTGGAAGAAGCTTTCTTT	CASSLPGTVEEAFF
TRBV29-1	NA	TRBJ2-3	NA	TGCAGCGTTCTTACTAGGGCCCACACAGATACGCAGTATTTT	CSVLTRAHTDTQYF
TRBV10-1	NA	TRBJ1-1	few	TGCGCCAGCAGTGGTCAGGGCCTTTCAGAAGCTTTCTTT	CASSGQGLSEAFF
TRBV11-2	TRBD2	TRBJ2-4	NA	TGTGCCAGCAGCTTAATACTAGCGGGGGGTCTAGCCAAAAACATTCAGTACTTC	CASSLILAGGLAKNIQYF
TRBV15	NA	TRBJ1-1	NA	TGTGCCACCAGCAGAGAGACCCGAAACACTGAAGCTTTCTTT	CATSRETRNTEAFF
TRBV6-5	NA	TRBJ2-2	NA	TGTGCCAGCAGAGGCGGGCGCACCAACACCGGGGAGCTGTTTTTT	CASRGGRTNTGELFF
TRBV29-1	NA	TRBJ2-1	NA	TGCAGCGTGGCCCCCCCACCGGGGGGCTTGAATGAGCAGTTCTTC	CSVAPPPGGLNEQFF
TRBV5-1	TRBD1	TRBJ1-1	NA	TGCGCCAGCAGCTCACAGGGGTCTGGGAACACTGAAGCTTTCTTT	CASSSQGSGNTEAFF
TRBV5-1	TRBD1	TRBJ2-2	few	TGCGCCAGCAGCTACGGACAGGGGAACACCGGGGAGCTGTTTTTT	CASSYGQGNTGELFF
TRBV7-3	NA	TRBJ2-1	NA	TGTGCCAGCAGCTTAACCCGTGGCAATGAGCAGTTCTTC	CASSLTRGNEQFF
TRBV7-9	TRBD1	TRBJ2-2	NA	TGTGCCAGCAGCTCAATTAAACCGGGACAGGGAAACACCGGGGAGCTGTTTTTT	CASSSIKPGQGNTGELFF